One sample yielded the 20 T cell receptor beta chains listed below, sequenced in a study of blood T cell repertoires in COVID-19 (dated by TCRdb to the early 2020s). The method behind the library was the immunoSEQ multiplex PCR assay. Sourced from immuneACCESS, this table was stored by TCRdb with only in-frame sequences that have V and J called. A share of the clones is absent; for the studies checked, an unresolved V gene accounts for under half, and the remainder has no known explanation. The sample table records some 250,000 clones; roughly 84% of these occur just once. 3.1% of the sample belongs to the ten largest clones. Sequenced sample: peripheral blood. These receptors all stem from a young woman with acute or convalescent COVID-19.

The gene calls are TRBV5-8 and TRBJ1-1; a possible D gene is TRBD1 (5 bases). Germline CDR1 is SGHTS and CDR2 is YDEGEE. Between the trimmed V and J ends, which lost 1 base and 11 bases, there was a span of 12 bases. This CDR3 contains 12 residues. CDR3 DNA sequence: TGTGCCAGCAGCTTGATCAGGGTAGGGGCTTTCTTT. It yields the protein CASSLIRVGAFF.

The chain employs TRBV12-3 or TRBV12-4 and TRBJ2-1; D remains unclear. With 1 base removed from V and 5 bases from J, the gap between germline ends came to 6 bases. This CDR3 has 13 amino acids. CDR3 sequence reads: CASSLGHNNEQFF. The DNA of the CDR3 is TGTGCCAGCAGTTTAGGACATAACAATGAGCAGTTCTTC.

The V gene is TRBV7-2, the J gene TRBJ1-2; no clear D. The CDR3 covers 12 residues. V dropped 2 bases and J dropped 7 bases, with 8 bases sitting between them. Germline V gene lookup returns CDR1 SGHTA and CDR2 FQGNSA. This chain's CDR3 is CASSLWEAGYTF. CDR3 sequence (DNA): TGTGCCAGCAGCTTATGGGAGGCTGGCTACACCTTC.

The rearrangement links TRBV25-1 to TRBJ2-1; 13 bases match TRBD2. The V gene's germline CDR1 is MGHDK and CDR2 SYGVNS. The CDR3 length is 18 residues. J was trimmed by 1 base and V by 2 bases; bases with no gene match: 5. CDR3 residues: CASSETSGRASSYNEQFF. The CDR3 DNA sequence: TGTGCCAGCAGTGAAACTAGCGGGAGGGCTTCTTCCTACAATGAGCAGTTCTTC.

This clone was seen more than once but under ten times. CDR3 loop: CASSLGARAEPQHF. As DNA, the CDR3 is TGTGCCAGCAGCTTGGGTGCCAGGGCAGAGCCCCAGCATTTT. The chain has TRBV7-2 and TRBJ1-5, with a tentative D call TRBD1 (5 bases). The germline V gene encodes CDR1 SGHTA and CDR2 FQGNSA. Trimming took 3 bases from V and 8 from J, leaving 14 bases between them. CDR3 size: 14 residues.

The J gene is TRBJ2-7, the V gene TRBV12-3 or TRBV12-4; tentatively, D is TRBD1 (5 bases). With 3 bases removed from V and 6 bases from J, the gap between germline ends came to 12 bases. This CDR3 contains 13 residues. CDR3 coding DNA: TGTGCCAGCAGTTTTCAGGGTTTCTTCGAGCAGTACTTC. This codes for CASSFQGFFEQYF.

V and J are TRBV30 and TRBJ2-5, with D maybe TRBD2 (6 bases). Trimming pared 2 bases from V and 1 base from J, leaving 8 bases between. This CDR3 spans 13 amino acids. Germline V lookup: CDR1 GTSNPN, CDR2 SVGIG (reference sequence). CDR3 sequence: CAWSRGLQETQYF. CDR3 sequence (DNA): TGTGCCTGGAGTCGGGGACTCCAAGAGACCCAGTACTTC. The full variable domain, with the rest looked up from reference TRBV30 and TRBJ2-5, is SQTIHQWPATLVQPVGSPLSLECTVEGTSNPNLYWYRQAAGRGLQLLFYSVGIGQISSEVPQNLSASRPQDRQFILSSKKLLLSDSGFYLCAWSRGLQETQYFGPGTRLLVL.

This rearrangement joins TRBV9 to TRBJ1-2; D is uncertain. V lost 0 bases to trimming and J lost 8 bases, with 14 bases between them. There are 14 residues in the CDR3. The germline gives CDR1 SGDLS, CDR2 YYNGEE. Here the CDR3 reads CASSVASAPRGYTF. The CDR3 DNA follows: TGTGCCAGCAGCGTAGCTTCCGCTCCGAGGGGCTACACCTTC.

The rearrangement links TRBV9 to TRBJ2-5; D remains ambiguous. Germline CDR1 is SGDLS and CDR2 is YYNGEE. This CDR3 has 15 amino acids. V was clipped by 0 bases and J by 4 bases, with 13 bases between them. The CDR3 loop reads CASSVGSLSAETQYF. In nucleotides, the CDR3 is TGTGCCAGCAGCGTAGGGTCACTCTCCGCAGAGACCCAGTACTTC.

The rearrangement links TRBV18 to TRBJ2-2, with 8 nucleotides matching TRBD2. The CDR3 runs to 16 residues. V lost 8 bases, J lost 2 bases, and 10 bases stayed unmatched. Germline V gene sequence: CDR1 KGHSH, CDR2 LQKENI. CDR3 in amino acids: CASLPRLALNTGELFF. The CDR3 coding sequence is TGTGCCAGCCTTCCTAGACTAGCGTTAAACACCGGGGAGCTGTTTTTT.

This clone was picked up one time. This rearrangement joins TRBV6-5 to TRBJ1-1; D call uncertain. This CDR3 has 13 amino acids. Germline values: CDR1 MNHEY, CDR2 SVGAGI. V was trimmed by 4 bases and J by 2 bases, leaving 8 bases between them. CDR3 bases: TGTGCCAGCAGTTGGAACAGCAACACTGAAGCTTTCTTT. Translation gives CASSWNSNTEAFF.

The CDR3 protein is CASSGQGTYEQYF. The CDR3 DNA reads as TGTGCCAGCAGCGGACAAGGGACCTACGAGCAGTACTTC. The chain couples TRBV28 to TRBJ2-7, with D possibly being TRBD1 (5 bases). The V and J ends lost 6 bases and 2 bases respectively, with 11 bases between them. The CDR3 contains 13 residues. Germline CDR1 and CDR2: MDHEN and SYDVKM.

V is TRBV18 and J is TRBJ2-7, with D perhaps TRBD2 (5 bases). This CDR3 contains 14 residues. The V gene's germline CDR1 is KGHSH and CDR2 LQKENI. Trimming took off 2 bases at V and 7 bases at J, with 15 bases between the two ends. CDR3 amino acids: CASSPNSATGEQYF. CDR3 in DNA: TGTGCCAGCTCACCAAATTCCGCGACGGGGGAGCAGTACTTC.

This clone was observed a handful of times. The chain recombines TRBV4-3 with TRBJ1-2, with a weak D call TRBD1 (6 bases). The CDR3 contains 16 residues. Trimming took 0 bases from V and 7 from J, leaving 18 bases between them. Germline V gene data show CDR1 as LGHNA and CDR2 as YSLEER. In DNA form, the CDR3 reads TGCGCCAGCAGCCAAGATTGGGAAGGGGGTATCAGTGGCTACACCTTC. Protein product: CASSQDWEGGISGYTF.

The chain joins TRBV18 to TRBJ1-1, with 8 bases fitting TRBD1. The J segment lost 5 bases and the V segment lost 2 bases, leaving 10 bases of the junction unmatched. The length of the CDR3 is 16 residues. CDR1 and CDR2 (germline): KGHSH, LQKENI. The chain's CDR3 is CASSPGQGVGRTEAFF. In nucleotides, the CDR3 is TGTGCCAGCTCACCAGGACAGGGAGTGGGCAGGACTGAAGCTTTCTTT.

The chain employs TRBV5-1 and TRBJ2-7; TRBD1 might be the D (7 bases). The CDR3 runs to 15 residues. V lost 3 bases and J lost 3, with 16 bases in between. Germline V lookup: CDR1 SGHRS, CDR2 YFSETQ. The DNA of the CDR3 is TGCGCCAGCAGCTCTGGCGGGACAGTTGACTACGAGCAGTACTTC. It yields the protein CASSSGGTVDYEQYF.

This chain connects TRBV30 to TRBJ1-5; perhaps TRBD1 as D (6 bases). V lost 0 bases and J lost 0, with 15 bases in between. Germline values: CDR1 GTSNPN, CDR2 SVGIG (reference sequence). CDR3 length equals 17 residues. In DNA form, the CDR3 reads TGTGCCTGGAGTGTATCCCTGACAGGCGATAGCAATCAGCCCCAGCATTTT. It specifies CAWSVSLTGDSNQPQHF.

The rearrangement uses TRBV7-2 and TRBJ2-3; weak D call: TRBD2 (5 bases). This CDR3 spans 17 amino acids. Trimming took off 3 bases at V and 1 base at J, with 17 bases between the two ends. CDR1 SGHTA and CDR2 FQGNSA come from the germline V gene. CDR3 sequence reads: CASSFLGPSKGTDTQYF. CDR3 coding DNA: TGTGCCAGCAGCTTTTTGGGTCCTAGCAAGGGCACAGATACGCAGTATTTT.

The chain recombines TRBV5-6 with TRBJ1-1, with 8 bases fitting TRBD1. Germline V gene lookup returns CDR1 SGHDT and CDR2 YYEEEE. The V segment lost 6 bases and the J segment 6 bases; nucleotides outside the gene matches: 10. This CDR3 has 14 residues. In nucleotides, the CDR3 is TGTGCCAGCAACCCGGACAGGGATAGCGCTGAAGCTTTCTTT. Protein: CASNPDRDSAEAFF. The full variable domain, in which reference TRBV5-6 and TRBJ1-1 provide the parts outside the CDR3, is DAGVTQSPTHLIKTRGQQVTLRCSPKSGHDTVSWYQQALGQGPQFIFQYYEEEERQRGNFPDRFSGHQFPNYSSELNVNALLLGDSALYLCASNPDRDSAEAFFGQGTRLTVV.

CDR3 sequence reads: CASSLNSGNQETQYF. The CDR3 DNA sequence: TGTGCCAGCAGCTTAAATTCTGGCAACCAAGAGACCCAGTACTTC. This chain links TRBV11-2 with TRBJ2-5, with unresolved D. V was clipped by 2 bases and J by 0 bases, with 10 bases between them. Germline CDR1 SGHAT, CDR2 FQNNGV. The length of the CDR3 is 15 residues.